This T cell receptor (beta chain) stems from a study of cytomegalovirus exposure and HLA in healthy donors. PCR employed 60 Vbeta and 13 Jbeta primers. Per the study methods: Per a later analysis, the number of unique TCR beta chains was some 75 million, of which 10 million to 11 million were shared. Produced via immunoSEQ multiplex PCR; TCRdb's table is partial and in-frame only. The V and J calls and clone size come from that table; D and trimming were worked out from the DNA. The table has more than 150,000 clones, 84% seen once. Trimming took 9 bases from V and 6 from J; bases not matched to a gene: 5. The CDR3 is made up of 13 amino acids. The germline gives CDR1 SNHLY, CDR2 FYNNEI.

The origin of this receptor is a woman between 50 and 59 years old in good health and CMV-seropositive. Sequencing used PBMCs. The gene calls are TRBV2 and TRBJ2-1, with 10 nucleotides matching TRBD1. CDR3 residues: CAREGQGSNEQFF. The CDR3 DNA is TGTGCCAGGGAGGGACAGGGGTCCAATGAGCAGTTCTTC.